These 28 T cell receptor beta chains came from one sample sequenced in a study of beta chain features in type 1 diabetes. cDNA synthesis used the whole RNA isolate, giving expressed TCRB sequences. Using immunoSEQ multiplex PCR, the repertoire was profiled, and TCRdb retains in-frame clones only, with some absent. The sample lists 160,000 or so clones, around 10% occurring once. The specimen sequenced was central memory CD4+ T cells from blood. The source is a man in his late teens or twenties in good health.

The chain combines TRBV2 with TRBJ2-3; 7 positions match TRBD2. This CDR3 has 16 residues. In germline, CDR1 is SNHLY, CDR2 FYNNEI. V lost 8 bases and J lost 0; bases outside the gene matches: 11. The CDR3 bases are TGTGCCAGCGGTCAAGGAGCGGGGACGAGCACAGATACGCAGTATTTT. This encodes CASGQGAGTSTDTQYF.

This clone was seen a handful of times. The V gene is TRBV4-3, the J gene TRBJ2-4, with D unclear. The CDR3 is made up of 12 amino acids. The V gene's germline CDR1 is LGHNA and CDR2 YSLEER. V lost 1 base to trimming and J lost 12 bases, with 10 bases between them. CDR3 amino acids: CASSQGATRQYF. As DNA, the CDR3 is TGCGCCAGCAGCCAAGGGGCGACGCGTCAGTACTTC.

Ten or more counts support this clone. The rearrangement uses TRBV30 and TRBJ2-2; 7 bases fit TRBD1. The length of the CDR3 is 14 residues. Looked up from germline, CDR1 is GTSNPN and CDR2 is SVGIG (reference sequence). Germline trimming cut 0 bases from V and 5 bases from J; bases unmatched to any gene: 3. In DNA form, the CDR3 reads TGTGCCTGGAGTGTACGGGGACAGACCGGGGAGCTGTTTTTT. Protein sequence: CAWSVRGQTGELFF. The full variable domain, completed using reference TRBV30 and TRBJ2-2, is SQTIHQWPATLVQPVGSPLSLECTVEGTSNPNLYWYRQAAGRGLQLLFYSVGIGQISSEVPQNLSASRPQDRQFILSSKKLLLSDSGFYLCAWSVRGQTGELFFGEGSRLTVL.

This clone was recorded a few times. CDR3 sequence reads: CASSPEGAGGYTF. Written as DNA, the CDR3 is TGCGCCAGCAGCCCGGAGGGGGCTGGTGGCTACACCTTC. The chain uses TRBV5-1 and TRBJ1-2, with 7 bases identical to TRBD1. In germline, CDR1 is SGHRS, CDR2 YFSETQ. V was clipped by 4 bases and J by 7 bases; unmatched bases: 7. The CDR3 sequence is 13 residues long.

The sample holds a few counts of this clone. The rearrangement joins TRBV27 to TRBJ1-6, with D tentatively TRBD1 (5 bases). This CDR3 comprises 12 residues. Germline CDR1 and CDR2: MNHEY and SMNVEV (reference sequence). V dropped 2 bases and J dropped 10 bases, with 6 bases sitting between them. CDR3 in amino acids: CASSLRQSPLHF. As DNA, the CDR3 is TGTGCCAGCAGTTTACGACAGTCACCCCTCCACTTT.

This sequence joins TRBV5-4 and TRBJ2-3; 7 bases are shared with TRBD1. After removal of 7 bases from V and 2 bases from J, the junction contained 10 bases not matched to a gene. This CDR3 spans 15 amino acids. Germline V lookup: CDR1 SGHNT, CDR2 YYREEE (reference sequence). This CDR3 reads CASLSRGRPTDTQYF. CDR3 coding DNA: TGTGCCAGCCTAAGTAGGGGGCGGCCCACAGATACGCAGTATTTT. Complete variable domain (other parts from reference TRBV5-4 and TRBJ2-3): ETGVTQSPTHLIKTRGQQVTLRCSSQSGHNTVSWYQQALGQGPQFIFQYYREEENGRGNFPPRFSGLQFPNYSSELNVNALELDDSALYLCASLSRGRPTDTQYFGPGTRLTVL.

This clone was seen many times. The V and J genes are TRBV13 and TRBJ2-7; the D is unclear. V lost 1 base to trimming and J lost 4 bases, with 2 bases between them. This CDR3 has 11 residues. Per the germline V gene, CDR1 is PRHDT and CDR2 is FYEKMQ (reference sequence). CDR3 sequence reads: CASSLEYEQYF. The CDR3 DNA reads as TGTGCCAGCAGCTTAGAGTACGAGCAGTACTTC.

The V and J genes are TRBV4-1 and TRBJ2-5; tentative D call: TRBD1 (6 bases). Trimming took off 4 bases at V and 2 bases at J, with 14 bases between the two ends. The germline gives CDR1 MGHRA, CDR2 YSYEKL. CDR3 length: 15 amino acids. The CDR3, as DNA: TGCGCCAGCAGCCCATTCCACAGGGAACAAGAGACCCAGTACTTC. The encoded protein is CASSPFHREQETQYF.

The rearrangement joins TRBV29-1 to TRBJ2-1, with 8 bases that match TRBD2. J lost 8 bases, V lost 4 bases, and 13 bases had no gene match. Germline-derived CDR1 and CDR2 are SQVTM and ANQGSEA. The CDR3 is made up of 15 amino acids. Written as DNA, the CDR3 is TGCAGCGTTGTGGGAGTAGCGGGGTTTGAGTATGAGCAGTTCTTC. Its protein product is CSVVGVAGFEYEQFF.

J is TRBJ2-7 and V is TRBV20-1, with D possibly being TRBD2 (5 bases). Germline CDR1 reads DFQATT; CDR2 reads SNEGSKA (reference sequence). The CDR3 totals 11 residues. V shed 2 bases and J shed 6 bases, with 8 bases lying between them. The CDR3 region is CSARPRGEQYF. CDR3 nucleotide sequence: TGCAGTGCTAGACCCCGGGGCGAGCAGTACTTC.

This clone was picked up a small number of times. For the CDR3, the DNA is TGTGCCAGCAGCCTGTGGGTGTCTAGCGGTAAAGAGACCCAGTACTTC. As protein: CASSLWVSSGKETQYF. The V call is TRBV9, the J call TRBJ2-5; TRBD2 agrees at 7 bases. V shed 4 bases and J 3 bases; nucleotides not matched to a gene: 12. The CDR3 contains 16 residues. Germline V gives CDR1 SGDLS, CDR2 YYNGEE. Supplemented by reference TRBV9 and TRBJ2-5, the full variable domain reads DSGVTQTPKHLITATGQRVTLRCSPRSGDLSVYWYQQSLDQGLQFLIQYYNGEERAKGNILERFSAQQFPDLHSELNLSSLELGDSALYFCASSLWVSSGKETQYFGPGTRLLVL.

This clone was counted between two and nine times. The rearrangement links TRBV4-3 to TRBJ2-6; 8 bases map to TRBD1. CDR1 is LGHNA and CDR2 is YSLEER in the germline V gene. The CDR3 totals 21 residues. The V segment lost 5 bases and the J segment 0 bases; nucleotides outside the gene matches: 18. CDR3 sequence: CASSAQSSGTGSLSGANVLTF. The DNA of the CDR3 is TGCGCCAGCAGCGCTCAATCCTCCGGGACAGGCTCCCTCTCTGGGGCCAACGTCCTGACTTTC.

Ten or more counts support this clone. The J gene is TRBJ1-2, the V gene TRBV6-1; D unresolved. The V gene lost 4 bases and the J gene lost 4 bases, with 7 bases spanning the gap. CDR1 is MNHNS, CDR2 SASEGT, per germline. This CDR3 has 12 residues. CDR3 residues: CASSGQGYGYTF. The CDR3 DNA sequence: TGTGCCAGCAGTGGACAAGGCTATGGCTACACCTTC.

This chain links TRBV4-2 with TRBJ2-7; D is possibly TRBD1 (7 bases). Germline CDR1 LGHNA, CDR2 YNFKEQ. The CDR3 spans 15 residues. V lost 1 base to trimming and J lost 3 bases, with 13 bases between them. The CDR3 DNA follows: TGTGCCAGCAGCCAAGGTCAGGGGGGCTTCTACGAGCAGTACTTC. Translated: CASSQGQGGFYEQYF.

There are many counts of this clone. This chain joins TRBV4-3 and TRBJ2-4, with TRBD1 matching 8 bases. The CDR3 totals 16 residues. Germline V gene lookup returns CDR1 LGHNA and CDR2 YSLEER. With 4 bases clipped from V and 1 base from J, the junction kept 6 bases outside the gene matches. The CDR3 protein is CASSLDWDRAKNIQYF. The CDR3 DNA reads TGCGCCAGCAGCCTAGACTGGGACAGGGCCAAAAACATTCAGTACTTC.

This clone was detected ten times or more. This chain connects TRBV9 to TRBJ1-2; 8 bases line up with TRBD1. The CDR3 extends over 15 amino acids. V lost 2 bases to trimming and J lost 2 bases; unmatched junction nucleotides: 5. Germline V gene sequence: CDR1 SGDLS, CDR2 YYNGEE. The CDR3 is CASSVGTGLNYGYTF. In DNA form, the CDR3 reads TGTGCCAGCAGCGTCGGGACAGGATTAAACTATGGCTACACCTTC.

CDR3 DNA sequence: TGTGCCAGCAGCTTAAGACTAGCTATCCGGAATGAGCAGTTCTTC. It specifies CASSLRLAIRNEQFF. The V and J genes are TRBV5-8 and TRBJ2-1; 7 positions agree with TRBD2. Germline CDR1 SGHTS, CDR2 YDEGEE. Losses at the gene ends were 2 bases for V and 7 bases for J; bases not matched to a gene: 9. The CDR3 has 15 residues.

The chain recombines TRBV7-3 with TRBJ2-3; 9 nucleotides align to TRBD1. Germline V gives CDR1 SGHTA, CDR2 FQGTGA. This CDR3 is 15 amino acids long. The V and J ends lost 5 bases and 0 bases, in that order; junction bases with no gene match: 3. CDR3 loop: CASSPQGASTDTQYF. In DNA form, the CDR3 reads TGTGCCAGCAGCCCACAGGGGGCGAGCACAGATACGCAGTATTTT.

The chain links TRBV6-5 to TRBJ2-1, with 7 bases identical to TRBD2. Germline trimming cut 7 bases from V and 7 bases from J; bases unmatched to any gene: 4. Per germline, CDR1 MNHEY and CDR2 SVGAGI. This CDR3 contains 12 residues. Here the CDR3 DNA reads TGTGCCAGCATGGGGCGGGGGAATGAGCAGTTCTTC. Translation gives CASMGRGNEQFF.

This clone was seen more than once but under ten times. The chain carries TRBV10-3 and TRBJ1-1, with D unresolved. V was cut by 4 bases and J by 7 bases, with 16 bases left in between. There are 14 residues in the CDR3. CDR1 and CDR2 from the germline V gene are ENHRY and SYGVKD. The CDR3 DNA is TGTGCCATCAGTGGGGGAAGCGCTGGTGTTGAAGCTTTCTTT. As protein: CAISGGSAGVEAFF.

The table lists this clone with a few counts. The chain uses TRBV30 and TRBJ2-5; 8 nucleotides line up with TRBD2. This CDR3 is built from 15 residues. V was pared by 2 bases and J by 4 bases, with 9 bases of the junction left unmatched. The germline gives CDR1 GTSNPN, CDR2 SVGIG (reference sequence). CDR3 nucleotides: TGTGCCTGGAGTTCGGCACTAGCGGCTGGAGAGACCCAGTACTTC. Residues: CAWSSALAAGETQYF. Variable domain in full (rest from reference TRBV30 and TRBJ2-5): SQTIHQWPATLVQPVGSPLSLECTVEGTSNPNLYWYRQAAGRGLQLLFYSVGIGQISSEVPQNLSASRPQDRQFILSSKKLLLSDSGFYLCAWSSALAAGETQYFGPGTRLLVL.

CDR3 sequence: CASSLGTHPIQYF. CDR3 DNA: TGTGCCAGCAGCTTAGGAACCCACCCCATTCAGTACTTC. The chain has TRBV7-2 and TRBJ2-4; D is unclear. Deletions cut 1 base from V and 9 bases from J, with 10 bases between. The CDR3 contains 13 residues. Germline assignment: CDR1 SGHTA and CDR2 FQGNSA.

In this sample, this clone turned up a few times. This rearrangement joins TRBV12-5 to TRBJ2-1; 8 positions match TRBD2. The V gene's germline CDR1 is LGHNT and CDR2 FRNRAP. Trimming cost V 8 bases and J 4 bases; bases outside gene matches: 7. This CDR3 is 14 amino acids long. CDR3 DNA sequence: TGTGCTAGTAAAGCGGGAGCTCTTTACAATGAGCAGTTCTTC. It translates to CASKAGALYNEQFF.

The rearrangement joins TRBV6-6 to TRBJ2-7, with D unclear. The V gene lost 0 bases and the J gene lost 4 bases, with 7 bases spanning the gap. Germline CDR1 is MNHNY and CDR2 is SVGAGI (reference sequence). This CDR3 is 13 amino acids long. CDR3 sequence reads: CASSYSPKYEQYF. In nucleotides, the CDR3 is TGTGCCAGCAGTTACTCACCTAAATACGAGCAGTACTTC.

This clone was recorded at least ten times. The chain's CDR3 is CSVGGQLYGYTF. CDR3 nucleotide sequence: TGCAGCGTTGGGGGACAGCTCTATGGCTACACCTTC. The chain has TRBV29-1 and TRBJ1-2, with 7 bases lining up with TRBD1. Germline CDR1 and CDR2: SQVTM and ANQGSEA. J lost 4 bases, V lost 4 bases, and 3 bases had no gene match. The CDR3 covers 12 residues.

V is TRBV7-8 and J is TRBJ2-1, with D tentatively TRBD1 or TRBD2 (6 bases each). The CDR3 has 14 residues. Germline V lookup: CDR1 SGHVS, CDR2 FQNEAQ. The V end was cut by 2 bases, the J end by 6 bases, with 11 bases between. CDR3 loop: CASSLSGAVNEQFF. Here the CDR3 DNA reads TGTGCCAGCAGCTTATCGGGGGCCGTCAATGAGCAGTTCTTC. Looking up the rest from reference TRBV7-8 and TRBJ2-1 gives the full variable domain: GAGVSQSPRYKVAKRGQDVALRCDPISGHVSLFWYQQALGQGPEFLTYFQNEAQLDKSGLPSDRFFAERPEGSVSTLKIQRTQQEDSAVYLCASSLSGAVNEQFFGPGTRLTVL.

The genes are TRBV6-6 and TRBJ2-5; unclear D gene. Germline V gene sequence: CDR1 MNHNY, CDR2 SVGAGI (reference sequence). This CDR3 contains 14 residues. Trimming removed 0 bases at V and 3 bases at J, with 8 bases between. Here the CDR3 DNA reads TGTGCCAGCAGTTACTCTGGTCGGAAAGAGACCCAGTACTTC. Translating gives CASSYSGRKETQYF.

This clone was picked up a small number of times. The identical CDR3 is also encoded by other nucleotide sequences in the sample. The V gene is TRBV7-2, the J gene TRBJ2-1; 10 bases agree with TRBD2. V was clipped by 0 bases and J by 7 bases; unmatched bases: 6. This CDR3 is 16 amino acids long. The germline V gene encodes CDR1 SGHTA and CDR2 FQGNSA. The CDR3 nucleotides are TGTGCCAGCAGCTTAGCCAGCGGGAGGGCCGGTAATGAGCAGTTCTTC. It yields the protein CASSLASGRAGNEQFF.